The next 9 T cell receptor beta chains were all read from a single sample in a study of beta chain features in type 1 diabetes. These receptors' antigens are unknown. Study outcomes and limitations: People with Type 1 diabetes carried modestly yet significantly shorter TCRB CDR3s in all four CD4+ subsets.

What was sequenced were expressed TCRB transcripts, since all of the isolated RNA had been reverse transcribed. Generated by immunoSEQ multiplex PCR, the TCRdb table keeps only in-frame clones and is missing some. The data show over 200,000 clones, approximately 11% seen once. Sequenced sample: naive CD4+ T cells from blood. Receptor source: a man under 40 with type 1 diabetes.

The sample holds a few counts of this clone. This chain's CDR3 is CASSNTGQTYEQYF. CDR3 bases: TGTGCCAGCAGCAACACGGGACAGACCTACGAGCAGTACTTC. The chain recombines TRBV21-1 with TRBJ2-7; whether TRBD1, the table's D call, matches the DNA was not checked. TRBV21-1 is reported as a pseudogene. The CDR3 loop spans 14 amino acids.

The V gene is TRBV5-6, the J gene TRBJ2-1; D perhaps matches TRBD2 (6 bases). V gave up 0 bases and J gave up 4 bases, with 17 bases separating them. CDR3 size: 17 residues. The germline V gene encodes CDR1 SGHDT and CDR2 YYEEEE. The CDR3: CASSLVGDSPPYNEQFF. The CDR3 DNA reads as TGTGCCAGCAGCTTGGTGGGGGACTCACCCCCTTACAATGAGCAGTTCTTC. The full variable domain, in which reference TRBV5-6 and TRBJ2-1 provide the parts outside the CDR3, is DAGVTQSPTHLIKTRGQQVTLRCSPKSGHDTVSWYQQALGQGPQFIFQYYEEEERQRGNFPDRFSGHQFPNYSSELNVNALLLGDSALYLCASSLVGDSPPYNEQFFGPGTRLTVL.

This clone was observed a handful of times. The chain uses TRBV2 and TRBJ2-2; D unresolved. The CDR3 totals 13 residues. The germline V gene has CDR1 SNHLY and CDR2 FYNNEI. V was pared by 5 bases and J by 6 bases, with 10 bases between. Written as DNA, the CDR3 is TGTGCCAGCAGTCTCACACCGCCCGGGGAGCTGTTTTTT. Protein product: CASSLTPPGELFF.

This clone was seen only a few times. J is TRBJ2-7 and V is TRBV6-5; TRBD2 matches 13 bases. The ends lost 4 bases at V and 3 bases at J; junction bases unmatched: 3. This CDR3 is built from 15 residues. Germline V CDR1 and CDR2: MNHEY, SVGAGI. CDR3 loop: CASSSRLAGGYEQYF. CDR3 nucleotides: TGTGCCAGCAGTTCCCGACTAGCGGGGGGCTACGAGCAGTACTTC.

This clone has a handful of counts. The chain employs TRBV5-1 and TRBJ2-5; perhaps TRBD2 as D (5 bases). The CDR3 totals 15 residues. The germline V gene has CDR1 SGHRS and CDR2 YFSETQ. V was clipped by 0 bases and J by 1 base, with 10 bases between them. CDR3 region: CASSLASGGQETQYF. Written as DNA, the CDR3 is TGCGCCAGCAGCTTGGCTTCAGGAGGCCAAGAGACCCAGTACTTC.

The V call is TRBV5-1, the J call TRBJ2-5; weak D call: TRBD1 (5 bases). The CDR3 is made up of 12 amino acids. V lost 5 bases to trimming and J lost 3 bases, with 8 bases between them. Germline values: CDR1 SGHRS, CDR2 YFSETQ. For the CDR3, the DNA is TGCGCCAGCAGGCAGACAGAAGAGACCCAGTACTTC. Translation gives CASRQTEETQYF.

The rearrangement joins TRBV29-1 to TRBJ2-7, with D possibly being TRBD1 (5 bases). Looked up from germline, CDR1 is SQVTM and CDR2 is ANQGSEA. Trimming left V 4 bases short and J 6 bases short, with 13 bases between. The CDR3 has 12 residues. The CDR3 here is CSVGSMGLEQYF. The CDR3 DNA sequence: TGCAGCGTTGGGTCCATGGGGCTCGAGCAGTACTTC.

The V call is TRBV7-9, the J call TRBJ2-1; D is unclear. Germline CDR1 SEHNR, CDR2 FQNEAQ (reference sequence). The length of the CDR3 is 13 residues. V was cut by 1 base and J by 8 bases, with 9 bases left in between. As DNA, the CDR3 is TGTGCCAGCAGCTTAGAGTTAGTACATGAGCAGTTCTTC. It codes for CASSLELVHEQFF. Full variable domain (remainder filled in from reference TRBV7-9 and TRBJ2-1): DTGVSQNPRHKITKRGQNVTFRCDPISEHNRLYWYRQTLGQGPEFLTYFQNEAQLEKSRLLSDRFSAERPKGSFSTLEIQRTEQGDSAMYLCASSLELVHEQFFGPGTRLTVL.

The V gene is TRBV25-1, the J gene TRBJ2-5, with D unresolved. The DNA end lines up better with TRBJ2-7; the J call may be wrong. Germline V gives CDR1 MGHDK, CDR2 SYGVNS. The CDR3 covers 11 residues. The CDR3 is CASSVGYEQYF. The CDR3 DNA reads TGTGCCAGCAGTGTGGGCTACGAGCAGTACTTC.